A single TCR beta chain is shown here with its context. Its antigen is unidentified. The data derive from a study of blood T cells in healthy people across ages. Combining a sample-barcoded 5' primer with a J-beta primer mix, a second PCR ran for about 7 to 11 cycles. TCRdb passed the 5' RACE reads through MiXCR, listing each CDR3 protein once. This sample yields approximately 800,000 distinct CDR3 sequences, of which more than 55% are seen a single time; about 26% belongs to the top ten. Germline V lookup: CDR1 LNHNV, CDR2 YYDKDF (reference sequence). This CDR3 contains 15 residues. V dropped 0 bases and J dropped 0 bases, with 8 bases sitting between them. Researchers collected 9 to 10 milliliters of peripheral blood from every single donor. No fewer than 6 micrograms of total RNA were isolated from every sample. Overall study findings and caveats: Correlation between TCR beta diversity and naive T cell percentage was strong. It was not possible, with unsorted PBMCs, to conclusively compare naive and antigen-experienced cells.

The chain has TRBV15 and TRBJ1-1; no clear D. The material sequenced was blood. This TCR came from a middle-aged man in good health. The CDR3 spells CATSRDPGMNTEAFF. CDR3 coding DNA: TGTGCCACCAGCAGAGATCCTGGCATGAACACTGAAGCTTTCTTT.